In this sample, the clone carrying this T cell receptor (beta chain) turned up many times. This sample is part of a study of T cells after yellow fever vaccination. TCRdb reprocessed the 5' RACE reads with MiXCR, giving one entry per CDR3 protein. The profile shows about 150,000 distinct CDR3 sequences, less than 8.5% of them singletons. Per the germline V gene, CDR1 is SGHDT and CDR2 is YYEEEE. The ends lost 0 bases at V and 4 bases at J; junction bases unmatched: 0. The CDR3 runs 13 residues. This rearrangement joins TRBV5-6 to TRBJ2-5; 7 positions match TRBD1. The source of this sequence is a man younger than 40 who received the YFV17D yellow fever vaccine. Sequenced here: CD4+ T cells sorted from PBMCs, sampled 10 days after the yellow fever booster vaccination. CDR3 in amino acids: CASSLAGGETQYF. The CDR3 nucleotides are TGTGCCAGCAGCTTGGCAGGGGGAGAGACCCAGTACTTC.